This TCR beta chain comes out of a study of shared clonotypes between healthy human individuals (dated by TCRdb to between 2020 and 2021). Looking at the study overall: The cohort comprised two women and three men aged 18 to 49 years. Per donor, three plates each were used for CD4 naive and CD4 memory, two for CD8 naive, and one for CD8 memory. Per donor, leukapheresis produced somewhere between about 0.85 and 9.5 billion PBMCs. The study deeply sequenced blood TCR repertoires of roughly five healthy adults to estimate repertoire size and the extent of clonotype sharing between individuals. Different laboratories and diverse techniques were used to prepare libraries and sequence TCR repertoires, to increase sequencing depth and limit assay-specific biases.

CDR3 length: 14 amino acids, cysteine to phenylalanine. The retained sequence is limited to the CDR3, 42 bases, with the frame set at the first base. CDR1 and CDR2, per the germline V gene, are ENHRY and SYGVKD. V and J are trimmed by 4 bases and 3 bases, and the gene matches miss 6 bases of the junction. Donors were healthy HIV-negative adults with no recently reported acute infections or vaccinations. Only Caucasian adults living in Nashville, Tennessee, USA were represented among the donors. CD8 memory samples combined magnetically selected CD45RO+ cells with CCR7-negative CD45RA+ effector memory (TemRA) cells. Blood was obtained by leukapheresis, after which PBMCs were separated by Ficoll-Histopaque density gradient centrifugation and cryopreserved in liquid nitrogen vapor phase. Analytical flow cytometry was used to check the purity and quantity of every magnetically sorted T cell population. From each sorted fraction, genomic DNA was isolated and quantified by UV absorbance on a Nanodrop 2000c.

Paper-wide results and their limitations: Sampling was limited to blood, and TCR repertoires in tissue likely differ from TCR repertoires in blood. Because the study included a small number of donors, the genetic and exposure-history diversity represented was limited. Naive subsets generally had larger estimated clonotype richness than memory subsets did. Incomplete sequencing was indicated by rarefaction of sorted-subset datasets, despite the large sequencing depth. Pairwise subsampling indicated that sequencing depth was expected to affect the degree of clonotype sharing among donors. Higher generation probabilities were observed for clonotypes shared by all four sorted-subset donors than for non-shared clonotypes. Sharing across a few donors was observed for approximately 5% of naive CD4, under 4% of naive CD8, over 2% of memory CD4, and about 0.4% of memory CD8 clonotypes.

On this clone itself: It lacks a known antigen. No base quality information exists; no much larger clone differs at one position.

TCR CDR3 regions were amplified from genomic DNA by multiplex PCR using the deep immunoSEQ assay. Genomic DNA extracted from each cell subset was distributed evenly over all wells of several immunoSEQ 96-well plates, and each plate served as one replicate. For sorted subsets, each replicate PCR was loaded with 200 ng genomic DNA, equivalent to 30,000 or so T cell genomes. The purified libraries were quantified using a Qubit 3.0 fluorometer, sized with a Bioanalyzer 2100, and then quantified again using the KAPA Library Quantification kit. Every immunoSEQ 96-well plate was sequenced on a separate single-read 150-cycle Illumina NextSeq 550 flow cell. The authors' pipeline ran thus. Because the immunoSEQ output held only junctional sequences and lacked quality scores, the filtering could not match the filtering applied to full-length reads. To assign V/J genes and CDR3, sequences were annotated using PyIR, a Python wrapper for IgBLAST v1.9, with IMGT germline references. Reads with weak V/J assignments (E-value above 1e-6), missing CDR3, stop codons, out-of-frame junctions, or ambiguous translated residues were removed. V3J clonotypes were defined as sequences sharing an identical inferred V gene, J gene, and CDR3 amino acid sequence. Percentage overlap between repertoires was calculated by dividing the number of shared unique clonotypes by the size of the smaller repertoire. Richness of each repertoire was evaluated using RTK rarefaction, the Chao1 estimator, and Recon v2.1 estimates of unobserved clonotypes. For all TCRbeta clonotypes obtained by the gDNA method from a few donors, generation probabilities were computed with OLGA. This immuneACCESS table, as held by TCRdb, lists in-frame sequences with V and J called but not all clones. Of the missing ones, under half trace to an unresolved V gene in checked studies; the others have no known cause. That table gives V, J and clone size, and the DNA gave D and trimming. In this sample the table shows approximately 95,000 clones, about two thirds of which occur a single time. The ten largest clonotypes hold 40% to 45% of the sample.

Material: memory CD8+ T cells sorted from blood. In the paper's terms, the cell subset or site label means: CD45RO+ cells pooled with CCR7-negative TemRA cells. The chain is assembled from TRBV10-3 and TRBJ2-7, and 7 junction bases match TRBD1. The TCR comes from a man aged 30 to 39 in good health. The CDR3 region has the sequence CAISGGQFYYEQYF. The nucleotide sequence is TGTGCCATCAGTGGGGGACAGTTTTACTACGAGCAGTACTTC.